A single sample gave rise to the 31 T cell receptor beta chains below, sequenced in a study of cytomegalovirus exposure and HLA in healthy donors. It was with 60 Vbeta and 13 Jbeta primers that the PCR ran. Sequencing was performed with immunoSEQ multiplex PCR; in TCRdb, only in-frame clones are kept and a portion is missing. The sample carries 150,000 to 200,000 clones, roughly 80% recorded once. Sequencing was performed on PBMCs. These receptors originate from a man aged 55 to 69 in good health and CMV-seronegative.

This chain links TRBV5-6 with TRBJ2-7; TRBD2 is a possible D gene (5 bases). The CDR3 spans 13 residues. Germline CDR1 SGHDT, CDR2 YYEEEE. V was pared by 3 bases and J by 3 bases, with 10 bases between. The CDR3: CASSSPGFYEQYF. In DNA, the CDR3 is TGTGCCAGCAGCTCTCCGGGATTCTACGAGCAGTACTTC.

V gene TRBV5-4 combines with J gene TRBJ2-1, with TRBD2 matching 9 bases. J gave up 6 bases and V 2 bases, and 0 bases lay outside the gene matches. Germline values: CDR1 SGHNT, CDR2 YYREEE (reference sequence). The CDR3 has 13 residues. The CDR3 nucleotides read TGTGCCAGCAGCTTAGCGGGGGGCAATGAGCAGTTCTTC. It encodes CASSLAGGNEQFF.

This clone turned up a few times. The chain recombines TRBV6-6 with TRBJ2-7; 8 nucleotides line up with TRBD1. The junction had 3 bases not matched to a gene; V was cut back by 6 bases and J by 2 bases. This CDR3 has 13 amino acids. The germline gives CDR1 MNHNY, CDR2 SVGAGI (reference sequence). The CDR3 protein is CASRSDRAYEQYF. The CDR3 nucleotides read TGTGCCAGCAGATCGGACAGGGCCTACGAGCAGTACTTC.

The rearrangement joins TRBV5-1 to TRBJ1-1; D call uncertain. The CDR3 runs to 13 residues. Trimming left V 3 bases short and J 2 bases short, with 8 bases between. Germline-derived CDR1 and CDR2 are SGHRS and YFSETQ. As DNA, the CDR3 is TGCGCCAGCAGCTATGAGGTTAACACTGAAGCTTTCTTT. It translates to CASSYEVNTEAFF.

The chain uses TRBV19 and TRBJ1-5; 10 nucleotides agree with TRBD1. The germline CDR1 and CDR2 sequences are LNHDA and SQIVND (reference sequence). CDR3 length: 15 amino acids. V lost 8 bases, J lost 7 bases, and 11 bases stayed unmatched. The CDR3 loop reads CASFGGQGFGQPQHF. Written as DNA, the CDR3 is TGTGCCAGTTTCGGGGGACAGGGGTTTGGGCAGCCCCAGCATTTT.

CDR3 coding DNA: TGTGCCAGCAGCCTCAACAGAGATCTAGCCAAAAACATTCAGTACTTC. Translation gives CASSLNRDLAKNIQYF. The V and J genes are TRBV7-2 and TRBJ2-4; no firm D call. The CDR3 runs to 16 residues. CDR1 is SGHTA, CDR2 FQGNSA, per germline. Between the trimmed V and J ends, which lost 5 bases and 0 bases, there was a span of 14 bases.

The V call is TRBV7-6, the J call TRBJ2-5; 8 positions agree with TRBD2. The CDR3 is made up of 15 amino acids. Trimming at V came to 6 bases and at J to 4 bases, leaving 10 bases not matched to a gene. Germline CDR1 SGHVS, CDR2 FNYEAQ. The CDR3 here is CASSPGLAGGETQYF. CDR3 coding DNA: TGTGCCAGCAGTCCCGGCCTGGCGGGGGGAGAGACCCAGTACTTC.

The rearrangement uses TRBV19 and TRBJ1-4; 9 bases map to TRBD1. There are 15 residues in the CDR3. Germline assignment: CDR1 LNHDA and CDR2 SQIVND (reference sequence). The V and J ends lost 6 bases and 3 bases, in that order; junction bases with no gene match: 5. The CDR3 protein is CASSRQGVSNEKLFF. CDR3 bases: TGTGCCAGTAGCCGACAGGGGGTGTCTAATGAAAAACTGTTTTTT.

The chain employs TRBV4-1 and TRBJ1-2; no reliable D call. CDR1 and CDR2 from the germline V gene are MGHRA and YSYEKL. Trimming shortened V by 0 bases and J by 3 bases, and 14 bases separated the two germline ends. The CDR3 consists of 16 residues. DNA of the CDR3: TGCGCCAGCAGCCAAGATCTTATAGAGCTTTACTATGGCTACACCTTC. Protein sequence: CASSQDLIELYYGYTF.

This clone has only one observation. The chain joins TRBV7-3 to TRBJ1-6; no clear D gene. The CDR3 covers 13 residues. V lost 0 bases and J lost 6, with 3 bases in between. Germline assignment: CDR1 SGHTA and CDR2 FQGTGA. CDR3 region: CASSLTGNSPLHF. The CDR3 DNA follows: TGTGCCAGCAGCTTAACCGGTAATTCACCCCTCCACTTT.

V gene TRBV2 combines with J gene TRBJ2-7, with D maybe TRBD2 (6 bases). Looked up from germline, CDR1 is SNHLY and CDR2 is FYNNEI. Trimming removed 3 bases at V and 3 bases at J, with 21 bases between. This CDR3 contains 17 residues. CDR3 DNA sequence: TGTGCCAGCAGTGATCGGTTAGGAGGGATAGCAGTCTACGAGCAGTACTTC. Its translation: CASSDRLGGIAVYEQYF.

The chain is built from TRBV29-1 and TRBJ2-5, with 7 positions matching TRBD2. Germline CDR1 is SQVTM and CDR2 is ANQGSEA. With V trimmed by 7 bases and J by 4 bases, 12 bases remained unmatched. The CDR3 is made up of 14 amino acids. In nucleotides, the CDR3 is TGCAGCGCCTCCAACGGGGGGTATCGAGAGACCCAGTACTTC. Translated: CSASNGGYRETQYF.

This clone appeared a single time. The chain is built from TRBV19 and TRBJ2-3, with a tentative D call TRBD2 (6 bases). The germline CDR1 and CDR2 sequences are LNHDA and SQIVND (reference sequence). V shed 1 base and J shed 6 bases, with 14 bases lying between them. This CDR3 comprises 15 residues. This CDR3 reads CASSIAAGLGDTQYF. Here the CDR3 DNA reads TGTGCCAGTAGTATAGCTGCGGGGTTGGGGGATACGCAGTATTTT.

V usage is TRBV5-1 and J usage is TRBJ2-5; 9 bases fit TRBD1. J gave up 5 bases and V 0 bases, and 5 bases lay outside the gene matches. This CDR3 has 15 residues. Germline CDR1 SGHRS, CDR2 YFSETQ. The CDR3 coding sequence is TGCGCCAGCAGCTTGGCGGGGACAGGGAGGGAGACCCAGTACTTC. This codes for CASSLAGTGRETQYF.

The rearrangement uses TRBV28 and TRBJ2-6; D ambiguous. The germline V and J ends were trimmed by 6 bases and 0 bases, with 6 bases remaining between them. The CDR3 totals 14 residues. Germline V gives CDR1 MDHEN, CDR2 SYDVKM. CDR3 in amino acids: CASRRSSGANVLTF. CDR3 bases: TGTGCCAGCAGGCGTAGCTCTGGGGCCAACGTCCTGACTTTC.

The chain joins TRBV19 to TRBJ2-5; 7 bases line up with TRBD2. Germline V gives CDR1 LNHDA, CDR2 SQIVND (reference sequence). V was clipped by 3 bases and J by 0 bases; unmatched bases: 4. There are 15 residues in the CDR3. The CDR3 region is CASSIWGGDQETQYF. CDR3 bases: TGTGCCAGTAGTATTTGGGGGGGGGACCAAGAGACCCAGTACTTC. Drawing the rest from reference TRBV19 and TRBJ2-5, the complete variable domain is DGGITQSPKYLFRKEGQNVTLSCEQNLNHDAMYWYRQDPGQGLRLIYYSQIVNDFQKGDIAEGYSVSREKKESFPLTVTSAQKNPTAFYLCASSIWGGDQETQYFGPGTRLLVL.

This chain links TRBV5-8 with TRBJ2-3; 9 bases map to TRBD1. The CDR3 is made up of 15 amino acids. Germline V gene data show CDR1 as SGHTS and CDR2 as YDEGEE. V lost 4 bases and J lost 4; bases outside the gene matches: 7. The CDR3 DNA follows: TGTGCCAGCAGCCTGGGACAGGGAAACGCAGATACGCAGTATTTT. This sequence encodes CASSLGQGNADTQYF.

CDR3 sequence reads: CASSYPRGTFYEQYF. CDR3 in DNA: TGTGCCAGCAGTTACCCCAGGGGGACTTTCTACGAGCAGTACTTC. The V call is TRBV6-6, the J call TRBJ2-7; possible D gene TRBD1, 7 bases. The V gene's germline CDR1 is MNHNY and CDR2 SVGAGI (reference sequence). The V end lost 2 bases, the J end lost 3 bases, and 14 bases lay between the germline ends. The CDR3 has 15 residues.

The chain joins TRBV11-3 to TRBJ1-1; tentatively, D is TRBD1 (5 bases). This CDR3 has 13 amino acids. Germline CDR1 reads SGHNT; CDR2 reads YENEEA. V was shortened by 3 bases and J by 1 base, with 6 bases between the two germline ends. CDR3 coding DNA: TGTGCCAGCAGCTTTACAGGGAACACTGAAGCTTTCTTT. Encoded protein: CASSFTGNTEAFF.

The table lists this clone with a count of one. This chain links TRBV10-2 with TRBJ2-5; 8 positions agree with TRBD2. J gave up 2 bases and V 6 bases, and 2 bases lay outside the gene matches. CDR3 size: 13 residues. Germline lookup yields CDR1 WSHSY and CDR2 SAAADI. As DNA, the CDR3 is TGCGCCAGCAGAGCGGGGGTACAAGAGACCCAGTACTTC. This encodes CASRAGVQETQYF.

The rearrangement joins TRBV12-5 to TRBJ1-2; 7 bases agree with TRBD1. With V trimmed by 2 bases and J by 4 bases, 4 bases remained unmatched. CDR1 is LGHNT and CDR2 is FRNRAP in the germline V gene. The CDR3 is made up of 14 amino acids. In DNA, the CDR3 is TGTGCTAGTGGTTTGCCGGGACAGACCTATGGCTACACCTTC. Translation: CASGLPGQTYGYTF.

This chain connects TRBV5-1 to TRBJ2-3; D might be TRBD2 (6 bases). The CDR3 contains 15 residues. Between the trimmed V and J ends, which lost 0 bases and 1 base, there was a span of 9 bases. Germline values: CDR1 SGHRS, CDR2 YFSETQ. The CDR3 bases are TGCGCCAGCAGCTTGGGGCGGGGCGGCACAGATACGCAGTATTTT. Its translation is CASSLGRGGTDTQYF.

This clone is a singleton in its sample. This chain joins TRBV10-2 and TRBJ1-4, with 7 bases that match TRBD1. The V gene's germline CDR1 is WSHSY and CDR2 SAAADI. The CDR3 spans 15 residues. The J segment lost 4 bases and the V segment lost 3 bases, leaving 5 bases of the junction unmatched. This chain's CDR3 is CASSDHRGRNEKLFF. DNA for the CDR3: TGCGCCAGCAGTGATCACAGGGGTCGTAATGAAAAACTGTTTTTT.

The gene calls are TRBV7-9 and TRBJ1-1; TRBD1 matches at 10 bases. This CDR3 contains 17 residues. V was clipped by 6 bases and J by 6 bases; unmatched bases: 16. Germline V gene sequence: CDR1 SEHNR, CDR2 FQNEAQ (reference sequence). CDR3 residues: CASSLARGQGHNSEAFF. CDR3 DNA sequence: TGTGCCAGCAGTCTGGCGCGGGGACAGGGGCACAACTCTGAAGCTTTCTTT. Full variable domain (rest looked up from reference TRBV7-9 and TRBJ1-1): DTGVSQNPRHKITKRGQNVTFRCDPISEHNRLYWYRQTLGQGPEFLTYFQNEAQLEKSRLLSDRFSAERPKGSFSTLEIQRTEQGDSAMYLCASSLARGQGHNSEAFFGQGTRLTVV.

The chain combines TRBV7-9 with TRBJ2-7; tentatively, D is TRBD2 (6 bases). Looked up from germline, CDR1 is SEHNR and CDR2 is FQNEAQ (reference sequence). Trimming left V 5 bases short and J 5 bases short, with 16 bases between. CDR3 size: 14 residues. The CDR3 DNA follows: TGTGCCAGCAGCATCGCGGGACCGGCCCACGAGCAGTACTTC. It yields the protein CASSIAGPAHEQYF. Using reference TRBV7-9 and TRBJ2-7 for the parts outside the CDR3, the full variable domain is DTGVSQNPRHKITKRGQNVTFRCDPISEHNRLYWYRQTLGQGPEFLTYFQNEAQLEKSRLLSDRFSAERPKGSFSTLEIQRTEQGDSAMYLCASSIAGPAHEQYFGPGTRLTVT.

With respect to this clone: Distinct nucleotide sequences in the sample also encode this CDR3. The V call is TRBV7-9, the J call TRBJ1-6; TRBD1 might be the D (6 bases). Trimming pared 10 bases from V and 5 bases from J, leaving 12 bases between. The CDR3 is 13 amino acids. Germline values: CDR1 SEHNR, CDR2 FQNEAQ (reference sequence). DNA for the CDR3: TGTGCCACCCAGGACAGCCATAATTCACCCCTCCACTTT. Its translation is CATQDSHNSPLHF. The full variable domain, completed using reference TRBV7-9 and TRBJ1-6, is DTGVSQNPRHKITKRGQNVTFRCDPISEHNRLYWYRQTLGQGPEFLTYFQNEAQLEKSRLLSDRFSAERPKGSFSTLEIQRTEQGDSAMYLCATQDSHNSPLHFGNGTRLTVT.

This clone showed up just a few times. Other DNA variants within this sample encode the same CDR3. This chain links TRBV7-6 with TRBJ1-1; no clear D gene. The V end was cut by 6 bases, the J end by 2 bases, with 13 bases between. This CDR3 has 14 amino acids. Germline CDR1 reads SGHVS; CDR2 reads FNYEAQ. The CDR3 is CASSPTGLNTEAFF. CDR3 nucleotide sequence: TGTGCCAGCAGTCCCACGGGGTTAAACACTGAAGCTTTCTTT.

The V and J genes are TRBV25-1 and TRBJ2-3, with TRBD1 matching over 7 bases. Germline CDR1 MGHDK, CDR2 SYGVNS. J was trimmed by 4 bases and V by 3 bases; bases with no gene match: 7. The CDR3 spans 15 residues. CDR3 DNA sequence: TGTGCCAGCAGTGACAACAGGGGTTGGCCAGATACGCAGTATTTT. It encodes CASSDNRGWPDTQYF.

The V call is TRBV10-3, the J call TRBJ1-2; 9 nucleotides line up with TRBD1. Germline lookup yields CDR1 ENHRY and CDR2 SYGVKD. The CDR3 runs 16 residues. V was pared by 3 bases and J by 6 bases, with 11 bases of the junction left unmatched. CDR3 nucleotides: TGTGCCATCAGTGACCAGAGACAGGGGGTTACGGATGGCTACACCTTC. This sequence encodes CAISDQRQGVTDGYTF.

This clone was detected only a few times. This chain links TRBV30 with TRBJ2-7; 11 nucleotides agree with TRBD2. The junction had 1 base not matched to a gene; V was cut back by 1 base and J by 2 bases. CDR3 length: 14 residues. Germline CDR1 reads GTSNPN; CDR2 reads SVGIG (reference sequence). The CDR3 reads CAWSELAGAYEQYF. The CDR3 DNA sequence: TGTGCCTGGAGTGAACTAGCGGGGGCCTACGAGCAGTACTTC.

The rearrangement links TRBV5-8 to TRBJ1-3; maybe TRBD1 (5 bases). Germline lookup yields CDR1 SGHTS and CDR2 YDEGEE. The ends were cut back, 2 bases at V and 2 bases at J, with 8 bases in the middle. The CDR3 runs 14 residues. DNA of the CDR3: TGTGCCAGCAGCTTTCAGGGTACTGGAAACACCATATATTTT. Its protein is CASSFQGTGNTIYF.